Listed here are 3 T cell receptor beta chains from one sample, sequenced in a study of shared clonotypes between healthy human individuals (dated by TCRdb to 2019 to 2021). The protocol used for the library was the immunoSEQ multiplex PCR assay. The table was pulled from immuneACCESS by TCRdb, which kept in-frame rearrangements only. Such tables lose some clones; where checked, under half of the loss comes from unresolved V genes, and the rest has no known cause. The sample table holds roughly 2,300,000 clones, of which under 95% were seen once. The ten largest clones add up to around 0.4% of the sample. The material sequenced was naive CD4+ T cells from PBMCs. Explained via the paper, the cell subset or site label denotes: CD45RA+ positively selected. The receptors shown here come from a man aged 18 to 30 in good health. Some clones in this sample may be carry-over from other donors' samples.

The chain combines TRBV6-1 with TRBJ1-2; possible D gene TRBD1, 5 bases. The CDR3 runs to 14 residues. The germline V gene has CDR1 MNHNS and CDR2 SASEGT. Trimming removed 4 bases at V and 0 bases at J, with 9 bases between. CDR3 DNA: TGTGCCAGCAGTGGAGCAGGGTCTAACTATGGCTACACCTTC. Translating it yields CASSGAGSNYGYTF.

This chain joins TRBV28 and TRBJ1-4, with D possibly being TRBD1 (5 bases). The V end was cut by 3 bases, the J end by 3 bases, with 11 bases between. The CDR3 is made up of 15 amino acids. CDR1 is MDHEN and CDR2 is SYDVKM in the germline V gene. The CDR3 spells CASSFYGTSNEKLFF. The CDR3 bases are TGTGCCAGCAGTTTCTACGGGACTTCTAATGAAAAACTGTTTTTT. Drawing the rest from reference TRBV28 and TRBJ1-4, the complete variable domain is DVKVTQSSRYLVKRTGEKVFLECVQDMDHENMFWYRQDPGLGLRLIYFSYDVKMKEKGDIPEGYSVSREKKERFSLILESASTNQTSMYLCASSFYGTSNEKLFFGSGTQLSVL.

CDR3 bases: TGTGCCAGTAATTCTCGGCTAGCCGGGGAGCTGTTTTTT. This encodes CASNSRLAGELFF. The chain combines TRBV19 with TRBJ2-2; no clear D gene. V was cut by 7 bases and J by 6 bases, with 12 bases left in between. CDR1 and CDR2 from the germline V gene are LNHDA and SQIVND (reference sequence). The CDR3 covers 13 residues.